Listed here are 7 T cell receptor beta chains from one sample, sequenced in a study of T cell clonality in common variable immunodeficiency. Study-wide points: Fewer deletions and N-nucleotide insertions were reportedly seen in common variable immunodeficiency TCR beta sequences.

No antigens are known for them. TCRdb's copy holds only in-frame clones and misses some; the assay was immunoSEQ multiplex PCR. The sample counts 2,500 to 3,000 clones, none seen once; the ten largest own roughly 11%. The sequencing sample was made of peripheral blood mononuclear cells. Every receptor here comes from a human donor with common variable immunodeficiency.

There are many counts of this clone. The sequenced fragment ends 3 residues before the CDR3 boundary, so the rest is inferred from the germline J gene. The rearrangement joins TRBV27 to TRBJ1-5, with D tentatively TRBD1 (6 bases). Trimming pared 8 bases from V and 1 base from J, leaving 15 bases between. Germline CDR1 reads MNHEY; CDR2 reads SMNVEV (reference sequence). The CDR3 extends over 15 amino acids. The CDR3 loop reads CASLKTGGSNQPQHF. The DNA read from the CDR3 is TGTGCCAGCCTTAAGACAGGAGGAAGCAATCAGCCC.

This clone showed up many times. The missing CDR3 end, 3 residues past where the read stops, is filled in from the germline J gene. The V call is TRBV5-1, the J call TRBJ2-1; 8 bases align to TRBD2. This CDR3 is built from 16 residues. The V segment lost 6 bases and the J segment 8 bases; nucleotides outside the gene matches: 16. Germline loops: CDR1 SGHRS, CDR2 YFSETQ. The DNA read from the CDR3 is TGCGCCAGCACTAAGGACGGGGGGGCTACATCGGATGAG. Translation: CASTKDGGATSDE. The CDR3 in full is CASTKDGGATSDEQFF.

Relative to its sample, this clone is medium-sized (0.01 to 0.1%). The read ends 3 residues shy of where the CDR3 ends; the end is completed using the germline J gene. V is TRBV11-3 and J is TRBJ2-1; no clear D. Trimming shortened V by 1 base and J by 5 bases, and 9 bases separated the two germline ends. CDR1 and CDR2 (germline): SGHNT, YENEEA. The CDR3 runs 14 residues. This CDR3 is CASSLVANDNEQFF. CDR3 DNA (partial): TGTGCCAGCAGCTTAGTAGCCAATGACAATGAG.

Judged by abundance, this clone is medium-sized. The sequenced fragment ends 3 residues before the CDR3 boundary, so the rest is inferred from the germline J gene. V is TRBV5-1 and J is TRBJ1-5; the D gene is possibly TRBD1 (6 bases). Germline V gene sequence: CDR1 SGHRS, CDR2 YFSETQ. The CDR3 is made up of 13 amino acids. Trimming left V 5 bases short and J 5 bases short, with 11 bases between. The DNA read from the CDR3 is TGCGCCAGCAGTTTAGGGGGTTATCAGCCC. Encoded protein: CASSLGGYQP. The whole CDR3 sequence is CASSLGGYQPQHF.

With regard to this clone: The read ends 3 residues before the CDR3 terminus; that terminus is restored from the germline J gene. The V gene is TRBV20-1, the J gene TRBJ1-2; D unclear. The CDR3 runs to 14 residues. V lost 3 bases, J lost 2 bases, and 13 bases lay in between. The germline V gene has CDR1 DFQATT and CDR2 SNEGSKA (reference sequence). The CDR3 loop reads CSARGQTGNYGYTF. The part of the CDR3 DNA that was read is TGCAGTGCTAGGGGCCAGACGGGGAACTATGGC.

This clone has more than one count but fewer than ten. The CDR3 is CASSLAGGENQPQHF. The CDR3 DNA, read in part, is TGTGCCAGCAGCTTAGCGGGAGGGGAGAATCAGCCC. The chain combines TRBV7-2 with TRBJ1-5; the D gene is possibly TRBD1 (5 bases). The read ends 3 residues before the CDR3 terminus; that terminus is restored from the germline J gene. The germline CDR1 and CDR2 sequences are SGHTA and FQGNSA. The V end was cut by 0 bases, the J end by 4 bases, with 10 bases between. The CDR3 runs 15 residues.

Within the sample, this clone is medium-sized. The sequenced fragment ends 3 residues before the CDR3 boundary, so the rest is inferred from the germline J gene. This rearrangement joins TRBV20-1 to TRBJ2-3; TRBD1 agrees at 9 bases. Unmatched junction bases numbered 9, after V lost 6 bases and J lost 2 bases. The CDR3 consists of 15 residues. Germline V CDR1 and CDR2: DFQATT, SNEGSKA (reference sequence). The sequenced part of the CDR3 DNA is TGCAGTGCGAGACGGACAGGGGATCTCACAGATACG. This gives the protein CSARRTGDLTDT. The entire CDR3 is CSARRTGDLTDTQYF.